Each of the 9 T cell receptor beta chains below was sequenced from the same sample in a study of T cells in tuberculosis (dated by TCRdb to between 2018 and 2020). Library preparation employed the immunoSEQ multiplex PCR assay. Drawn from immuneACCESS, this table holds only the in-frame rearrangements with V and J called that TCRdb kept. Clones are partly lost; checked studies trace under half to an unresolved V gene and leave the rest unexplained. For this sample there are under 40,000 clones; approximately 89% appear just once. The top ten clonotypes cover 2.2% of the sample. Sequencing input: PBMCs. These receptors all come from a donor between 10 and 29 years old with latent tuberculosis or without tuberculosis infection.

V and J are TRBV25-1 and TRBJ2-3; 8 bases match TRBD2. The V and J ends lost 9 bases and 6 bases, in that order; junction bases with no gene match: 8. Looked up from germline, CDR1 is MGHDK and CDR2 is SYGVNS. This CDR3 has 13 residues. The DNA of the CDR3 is TGTGCCAGTTTAGCGGGGCCCAGGGATACGCAGTATTTT. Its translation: CASLAGPRDTQYF.

The CDR3 region is CASSQTRGYQETQYF. The CDR3 DNA reads TGTGCCAGCAGCCAAACTAGGGGGTACCAAGAGACCCAGTACTTC. The chain carries TRBV28 and TRBJ2-5, with D perhaps matching TRBD1 (6 bases). This CDR3 has 15 residues. V was shortened by 6 bases and J by 0 bases, with 14 bases between the two germline ends. Germline V CDR1 and CDR2: MDHEN, SYDVKM.

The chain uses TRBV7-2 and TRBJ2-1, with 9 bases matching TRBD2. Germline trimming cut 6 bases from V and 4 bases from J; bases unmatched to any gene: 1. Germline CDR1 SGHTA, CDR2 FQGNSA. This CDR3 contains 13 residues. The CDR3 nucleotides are TGTGCCAGCAGGACTAGCGGATACAATGAGCAGTTCTTC. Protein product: CASRTSGYNEQFF.

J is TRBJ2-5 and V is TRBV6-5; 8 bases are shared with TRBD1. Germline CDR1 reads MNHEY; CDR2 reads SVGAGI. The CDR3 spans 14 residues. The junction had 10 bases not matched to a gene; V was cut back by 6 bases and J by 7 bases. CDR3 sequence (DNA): TGTGCCAGCAGCCAACAGGGGGGCCGGGGGACCCAGTACTTC. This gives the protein CASSQQGGRGTQYF.

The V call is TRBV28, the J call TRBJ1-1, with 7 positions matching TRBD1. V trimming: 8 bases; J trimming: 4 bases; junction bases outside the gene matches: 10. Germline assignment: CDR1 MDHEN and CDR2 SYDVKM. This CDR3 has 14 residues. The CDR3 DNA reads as TGTGCCAGCTACGCCGGTGACAGGGCCACTGAAGCTTTCTTT. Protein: CASYAGDRATEAFF. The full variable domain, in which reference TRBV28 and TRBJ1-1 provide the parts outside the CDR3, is DVKVTQSSRYLVKRTGEKVFLECVQDMDHENMFWYRQDPGLGLRLIYFSYDVKMKEKGDIPEGYSVSREKKERFSLILESASTNQTSMYLCASYAGDRATEAFFGQGTRLTVV.

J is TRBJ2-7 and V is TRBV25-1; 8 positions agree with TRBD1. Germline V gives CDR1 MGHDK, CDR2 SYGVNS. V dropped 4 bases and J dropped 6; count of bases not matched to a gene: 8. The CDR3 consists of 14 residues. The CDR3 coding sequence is TGTGCCAGCAGTGTATCGCAGGGGGCGCGCGAGCAGTACTTC. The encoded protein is CASSVSQGAREQYF.

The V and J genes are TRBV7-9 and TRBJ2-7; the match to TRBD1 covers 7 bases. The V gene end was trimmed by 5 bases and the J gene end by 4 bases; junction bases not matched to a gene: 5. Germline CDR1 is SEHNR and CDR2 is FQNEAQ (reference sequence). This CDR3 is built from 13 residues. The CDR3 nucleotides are TGTGCCAGCAGCCCCAACAGGGGATACGAGCAGTACTTC. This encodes CASSPNRGYEQYF.

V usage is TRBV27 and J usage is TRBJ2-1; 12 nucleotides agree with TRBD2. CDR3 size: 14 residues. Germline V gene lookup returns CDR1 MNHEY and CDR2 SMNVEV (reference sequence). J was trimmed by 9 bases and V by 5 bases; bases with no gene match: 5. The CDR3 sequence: CASSTRTSGTEQFF. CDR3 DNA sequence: TGTGCCAGCAGTACTAGGACTAGCGGGACTGAGCAGTTCTTC.

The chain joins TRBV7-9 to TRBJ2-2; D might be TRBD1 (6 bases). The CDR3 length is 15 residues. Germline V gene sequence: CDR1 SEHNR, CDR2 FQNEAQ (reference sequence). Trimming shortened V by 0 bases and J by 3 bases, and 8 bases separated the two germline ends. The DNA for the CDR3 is TGTGCCAGCAGCTTAGCGACAGGACACACCGGGGAGCTGTTTTTT. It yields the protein CASSLATGHTGELFF.